These T cell receptor beta chains were read from a single sample in a study of T cells after yellow fever vaccination. TCRdb reanalysed the 5' RACE reads using MiXCR and keeps one entry per CDR3 protein. The table has 610,000 or so distinct CDR3 sequences, about 12% seen once; the top ten hold more than 13%. Sequences were derived from PBMCs, sampled on the day of the yellow fever booster vaccination. The receptors were gathered from a man between 25 and 39 years old who received the YFV17D yellow fever vaccine. The CDR3 runs from the conserved cysteine through the conserved F or W. D genes are given only for firm matches. Size is stated for part of the rows, as once, few or many counts, or as a class when the clone is expanded.

J: TRBJ2-7
D: TRBD1
V: TRBV20-1
size: few
DNA: TGCAGTGCTAGCCCGGACAGGGGATATGAGCAGTACTTC
CDR3: CSASPDRGYEQYF

J: TRBJ2-1
D: -
V: TRBV7-9
size: few
DNA: TGTGCCAGCAGCTTATACCATGAGCAGTTCTTC
CDR3: CASSLYHEQFF

J: TRBJ2-3
D: -
V: TRBV20-1
size: few
DNA: TGCAGTGGACGGGAGATCGGGACAGATACGCAGTATTTT
CDR3: CSGREIGTDTQYF

J: TRBJ1-3
D: -
V: TRBV29-1
size: few
DNA: TGCAGCGTCTGGGGCGTAGAACGGGGAAACACCATATATTTT
CDR3: CSVWGVERGNTIYF

J: TRBJ2-7
D: TRBD1
V: TRBV2
size: -
DNA: TGTGCCAGCACGTCCCGGACAGGGCGGGTCGAGCAGTACTTC
CDR3: CASTSRTGRVEQYF

J: TRBJ2-2
D: -
V: TRBV29-1
size: few
DNA: TGCGGGGGAAATGATCTCGCGAACACCGGGGAGCTGTTTTTT
CDR3: CGGNDLANTGELFF

J: TRBJ2-1
D: -
V: TRBV7-3
size: many
DNA: TGTGCCAGCAGAAGACGAAGCCATGATAATGAGCAGTTCTTC
CDR3: CASRRRSHDNEQFF

J: TRBJ1-6
D: -
V: TRBV20-1
size: -
DNA: TGCAGTGCCGGAACGTTAAATTCACCCCTCCACTTT
CDR3: CSAGTLNSPLHF

J: TRBJ2-1
D: -
V: TRBV7-2
size: -
DNA: TGTGCCAGCAGCTTTGCTCAGATAAGCTCCTACAATGAGCAGTTCTTC
CDR3: CASSFAQISSYNEQFF

J: TRBJ2-7
D: -
V: TRBV3-1
size: -
DNA: TGTGCCAGCAGCCAAGGACTAGAAGCTTACGAGCAGTACTTC
CDR3: CASSQGLEAYEQYF

J: TRBJ2-2
D: -
V: TRBV23-1
size: many
DNA: TGCGCCAGCAGTCAATCGTTCCCAGCTTCCGGGGAGCTGTTTTTT
CDR3: CASSQSFPASGELFF

J: TRBJ2-4
D: TRBD2
V: TRBV20-1
size: few
DNA: TGCAGTGCTATGGATAGCGGGATAGCCAAAAACATTCAGTACTTC
CDR3: CSAMDSGIAKNIQYF

J: TRBJ2-5
D: -
V: TRBV6-1
size: -
DNA: TGTGCCAGCAGTGCACCTCGGGGGGCCCAAGAGACCCAGTACTTC
CDR3: CASSAPRGAQETQYF

J: TRBJ2-1
D: TRBD2
V: TRBV9
size: few
DNA: TGTGCCAGCAGCGTTGGCGGGAGGGCCATTGATGAGCAGTTCTTC
CDR3: CASSVGGRAIDEQFF

J: TRBJ2-1
D: TRBD2
V: TRBV7-2
size: -
DNA: TGTGCCAGCAGCTTCCAAACCGGGACTAGCGGCAACAATGAGCAGTTCTTC
CDR3: CASSFQTGTSGNNEQFF

J: TRBJ2-7
D: -
V: TRBV12-5
size: few
DNA: TGTGCTAGTGGGACACCACCAGAGCAGTACTTC
CDR3: CASGTPPEQYF

J: TRBJ2-7
D: -
V: TRBV7-2
size: -
DNA: TGTGCCAGCAGCTCATCACCCCGTTACGAGCAGTACTTC
CDR3: CASSSSPRYEQYF

J: TRBJ2-3
D: TRBD2
V: TRBV6-2/TRBV6-3
size: -
DNA: TGTGCCAGCAGTTACCAGAGCGGGAGGGCCACAGATACGCAGTATTTT
CDR3: CASSYQSGRATDTQYF

J: TRBJ2-2
D: -
V: TRBV20-1
size: few
DNA: TGCAGTGCTAGTAGGGGAGCCGGGGAGCTGTTTTTT
CDR3: CSASRGAGELFF

J: TRBJ2-1
D: TRBD1
V: TRBV24-1
size: -
DNA: TGTGCCACCAGTGAGGACAGGGGGCTTGACTCCTACAATGAGCAGTTCTTC
CDR3: CATSEDRGLDSYNEQFF

J: TRBJ2-5
D: TRBD2
V: TRBV5-5
size: -
DNA: TGTGCCAGCAGCTTTTTGGGACTAGCGGGAGTGGGGCAAGAGACCCAGTACTTC
CDR3: CASSFLGLAGVGQETQYF

J: TRBJ2-5
D: TRBD1
V: TRBV6-5
size: few
DNA: TGTGCCAGCAGTTACGGGACAGACAAAGAGACCCAGTACTTC
CDR3: CASSYGTDKETQYF

J: TRBJ2-2
D: -
V: TRBV12-3/TRBV12-4
size: -
DNA: TGTGCCAGCAGTTTATTAGCAGGGACGAACACCGGGGAGCTGTTTTTT
CDR3: CASSLLAGTNTGELFF

J: TRBJ2-3
D: -
V: TRBV6-5
size: few
DNA: TGTGCCAGCAGTTACGGAAGGCCGAGCACAGATACGCAGTATTTT
CDR3: CASSYGRPSTDTQYF

J: TRBJ2-1
D: TRBD2
V: TRBV7-2
size: -
DNA: TGTGCCAGCAGCTTAGCCGGGACTAGCGGGATCGATGAGCAGTTCTTC
CDR3: CASSLAGTSGIDEQFF

J: TRBJ1-2
D: -
V: TRBV7-8
size: -
DNA: TGTGCCATCAGCCCCCGGGGCCCCGGCTTAGCTGTCTATGGCTACACCTTC
CDR3: CAISPRGPGLAVYGYTF

J: TRBJ1-1
D: -
V: TRBV5-1
size: many
DNA: TGCGCCAGCAGCCAGGGTGGCGGAGTGAACACTGAAGCTTTCTTT
CDR3: CASSQGGGVNTEAFF

J: TRBJ2-3
D: -
V: TRBV20-1
size: few
DNA: TGCAGTGCGGGGACTTCCGACCCCACAGATACGCAGTATTTT
CDR3: CSAGTSDPTDTQYF

J: TRBJ2-1
D: -
V: TRBV7-8
size: -
DNA: TGTGCCAGCAGCTTAATTCGGACAATCCCGGGTGAGCAGTTCTTC
CDR3: CASSLIRTIPGEQFF

J: TRBJ1-1
D: -
V: TRBV29-1
size: -
DNA: TGCAGCGTTGAACGGGACACCGCGTCCTTGACTGAAGCTTTCTTT
CDR3: CSVERDTASLTEAFF

J: TRBJ2-7
D: -
V: TRBV6-5
size: -
DNA: TGTGCCAGCAGTTACCGGCACGGGCGGGGATACGAGCAGTACTTC
CDR3: CASSYRHGRGYEQYF

J: TRBJ2-1
D: TRBD2
V: TRBV27
size: -
DNA: TGTGCCACCAACCTCGGGGGGAGCGGCAATGAGCAGTTCTTC
CDR3: CATNLGGSGNEQFF

J: TRBJ2-1
D: -
V: TRBV5-4
size: many
DNA: TGTGCCAGCAGCTTGCTGGTCAATGAGCAGTTCTTC
CDR3: CASSLLVNEQFF

J: TRBJ2-7
D: -
V: TRBV7-9
size: -
DNA: TGTGCCAGCAGTCCCGCGGTAGCGGACTACGAGCAGTACTTC
CDR3: CASSPAVADYEQYF

J: TRBJ2-7
D: -
V: TRBV5-6
size: -
DNA: TGTGCCAGCAGGGAGCGGGCATCCTACGAGCAGTACTTC
CDR3: CASRERASYEQYF

J: TRBJ2-1
D: TRBD2
V: TRBV7-9
size: few
DNA: TGTGCCAGCAGCAGAGCTCCGGGACTAGACAATGAGCAGTTCTTC
CDR3: CASSRAPGLDNEQFF

J: TRBJ1-5
D: -
V: TRBV19
size: -
DNA: TGTGCCAGTAGTATGGAGGGGCGAGCGGGCAATCAGCCCCAGCATTTT
CDR3: CASSMEGRAGNQPQHF

J: TRBJ2-7
D: -
V: TRBV20-1
size: few
DNA: TGCAGTGCCCGAAGGGGGGCCGACTCCTACGAGCAGTACTTC
CDR3: CSARRGADSYEQYF

J: TRBJ1-1
D: -
V: TRBV12-3/TRBV12-4
size: -
DNA: TGTGCCAGCAGCCCGACCCTGAGGAACACTGAAGCTTTCTTT
CDR3: CASSPTLRNTEAFF

J: TRBJ2-3
D: TRBD2
V: TRBV28
size: few
DNA: TGTGCCAGCACCCCCGGGGCGGGAGTGTCAGATACGCAGTATTTT
CDR3: CASTPGAGVSDTQYF

J: TRBJ2-3
D: -
V: TRBV12-3/TRBV12-4
size: -
DNA: TGTGCCAGCAGTCTTAGGCCTAGCGCAGATACGCAGTATTTT
CDR3: CASSLRPSADTQYF

J: TRBJ2-1
D: TRBD2
V: TRBV7-2
size: -
DNA: TGTGCCAGCAGACCAACCGGGACTAGCGGTTACAATGAGCAGTTCTTC
CDR3: CASRPTGTSGYNEQFF

J: TRBJ2-5
D: -
V: TRBV5-1
size: few
DNA: TGCGCCAGCAGCCTTTTTTCACCACAAGAGACCCAGTACTTC
CDR3: CASSLFSPQETQYF

J: TRBJ1-2
D: -
V: TRBV25-1
size: few
DNA: TGTGCCAGCAGTCCCGCAGGGGAGAGCGGCTACACCTTC
CDR3: CASSPAGESGYTF

J: TRBJ1-3
D: -
V: TRBV7-9
size: -
DNA: TGTGCCAGCACTCAGTACCCGCCGGATGGAAACACCATATATTTT
CDR3: CASTQYPPDGNTIYF

J: TRBJ2-7
D: TRBD1
V: TRBV27
size: -
DNA: TGTGCCAGCAGTTCCCGCGGGGGACAGGGAAGGGAGCAGTACTTC
CDR3: CASSSRGGQGREQYF

J: TRBJ2-7
D: -
V: TRBV7-2
size: few
DNA: TGTGCCAGCAGCACCAACGGAGGGTTGTACGAGCAGTACTTC
CDR3: CASSTNGGLYEQYF

J: TRBJ2-1
D: TRBD1
V: TRBV25-1
size: few
DNA: TGTGCCAGCAGAACAGACAGGGCCTACAATGAGCAGTTCTTC
CDR3: CASRTDRAYNEQFF

J: TRBJ1-6
D: TRBD1
V: TRBV7-2
size: -
DNA: TGTGCCAGCAGGCCAGTTTACAGGGGCCCCCTCCACTTT
CDR3: CASRPVYRGPLHF

J: TRBJ2-5
D: -
V: TRBV6-1
size: few
DNA: TGTGCCAGCAAAGGAAATTCGGCCCAGTACTTC
CDR3: CASKGNSAQYF

J: TRBJ2-1
D: TRBD2
V: TRBV3-1
size: few
DNA: TGTGCCAGCAGCCCTATTCTAGCGGGAGTGGGGGATGAGCAGTTCTTC
CDR3: CASSPILAGVGDEQFF

J: TRBJ2-7
D: -
V: TRBV3-1
size: -
DNA: TGTGCCAGCAGCCCCGGACCGGGACTCTACGAGCAGTACTTC
CDR3: CASSPGPGLYEQYF

J: TRBJ2-5
D: TRBD2
V: TRBV11-2
size: -
DNA: TGTGCCAGCAGCTTAGGGGTCGGGACTAGTAACTTC
CDR3: CASSLGVGTSNF

J: TRBJ2-7
D: -
V: TRBV9
size: -
DNA: TGTGCCAGCAGCGGGACAGTTTACCCCTACGAGCAGTACTTC
CDR3: CASSGTVYPYEQYF